The clone carrying this T cell receptor (beta chain) occurred a few times. The antigen is undetermined. The time point denotes: blood at routine non-recurrence follow-up after resection. The authors sequenced whole RNA from tumor, nontumor lung or frozen PBMC without sorting. This sample is drawn from a study of spatial heterogeneity in lung cancer. Across the study: Consistent detection of more beta-chain than alpha-chain sequences was observed. Study-wide points: Whereas they appeared in blood less at follow-up, ubiquitous expanded tumor TCRs appeared there more at resection.

In TCRdb, the 5' RACE reads were re-called with MiXCR into one record per CDR3 protein. The sample holds about 52,000 distinct CDR3 sequences; about 7.4% are singletons and the top ten take 35% to 45%. Trimming cost V 3 bases and J 5 bases; bases outside gene matches: 2. This CDR3 contains 14 residues. This clonotype was obtained from a female donor with early-stage non-small cell lung cancer. This material consisted of PBMCs, taken at follow-up. The chain recombines TRBV12-3 or TRBV12-4 with TRBJ1-1, with 11 bases matching TRBD1. CDR3 residues: CASSFGTGGTEAFF. The CDR3 nucleotides are TGTGCCAGCAGTTTTGGGACAGGGGGGACTGAAGCTTTCTTT.